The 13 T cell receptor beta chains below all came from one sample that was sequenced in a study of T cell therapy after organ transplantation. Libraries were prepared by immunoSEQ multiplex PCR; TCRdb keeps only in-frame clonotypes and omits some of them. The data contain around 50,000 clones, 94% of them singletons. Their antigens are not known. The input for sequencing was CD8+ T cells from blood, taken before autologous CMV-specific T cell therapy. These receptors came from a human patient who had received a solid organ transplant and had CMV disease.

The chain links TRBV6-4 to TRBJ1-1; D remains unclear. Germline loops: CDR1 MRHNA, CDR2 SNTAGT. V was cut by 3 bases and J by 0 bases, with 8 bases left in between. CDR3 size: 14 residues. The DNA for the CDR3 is TGTGCCAGCAGTGAGAACGATCTGAACACTGAAGCTTTCTTT. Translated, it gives CASSENDLNTEAFF.

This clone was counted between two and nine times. CDR3 coding DNA: TGTGCCAGCAGCTGGGGCCCACAGGGTAATGAAAAACTGTTTTTT. Residues: CASSWGPQGNEKLFF. The J gene is TRBJ1-4, the V gene TRBV13, with D maybe TRBD1 (6 bases). V was pared by 4 bases and J by 4 bases, with 13 bases between. The CDR3 runs 15 residues. Germline CDR1 is PRHDT and CDR2 is FYEKMQ (reference sequence). Full variable domain (remainder filled in from reference TRBV13 and TRBJ1-4): AAGVIQSPRHLIKEKRETATLKCYPIPRHDTVYWYQQGPGQDPQFLISFYEKMQSDKGSIPDRFSAQQFSDYHSELNMSSLELGDSALYFCASSWGPQGNEKLFFGSGTQLSVL.

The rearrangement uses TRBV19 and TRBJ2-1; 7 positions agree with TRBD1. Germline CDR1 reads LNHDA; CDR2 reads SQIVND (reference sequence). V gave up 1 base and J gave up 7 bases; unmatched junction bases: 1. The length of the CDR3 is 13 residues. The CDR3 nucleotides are TGTGCCAGTAGTATAGCACAGGGGAATGAGCAGTTCTTC. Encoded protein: CASSIAQGNEQFF.

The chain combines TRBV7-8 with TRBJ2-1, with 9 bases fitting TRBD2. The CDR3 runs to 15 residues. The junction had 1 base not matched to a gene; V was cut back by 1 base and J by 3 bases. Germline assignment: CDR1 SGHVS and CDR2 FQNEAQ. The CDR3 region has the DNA TGTGCCAGCAGCTTAGAAGCGGGAGGCTACAATGAGCAGTTCTTC. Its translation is CASSLEAGGYNEQFF.

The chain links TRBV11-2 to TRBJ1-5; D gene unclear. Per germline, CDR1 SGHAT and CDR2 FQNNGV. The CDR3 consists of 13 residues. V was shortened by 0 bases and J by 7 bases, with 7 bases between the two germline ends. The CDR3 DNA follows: TGTGCCAGCAGCTTAGAGGTCGGACAGCCCCAGCATTTT. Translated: CASSLEVGQPQHF.

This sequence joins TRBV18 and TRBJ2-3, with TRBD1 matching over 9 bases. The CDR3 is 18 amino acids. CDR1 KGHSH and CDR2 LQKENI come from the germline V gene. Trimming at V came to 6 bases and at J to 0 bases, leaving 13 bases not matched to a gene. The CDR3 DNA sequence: TGTGCCAGCTCGCGGGACAGGGAACACGTCCTCAGCACAGATACGCAGTATTTT. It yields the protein CASSRDREHVLSTDTQYF.

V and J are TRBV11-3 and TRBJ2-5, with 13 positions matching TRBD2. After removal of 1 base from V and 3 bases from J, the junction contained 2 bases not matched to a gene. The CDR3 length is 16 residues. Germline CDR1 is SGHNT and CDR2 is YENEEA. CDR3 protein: CASSLGTSGREETQYF. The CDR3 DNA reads TGTGCCAGCAGCTTAGGAACTAGCGGGAGGGAAGAGACCCAGTACTTC.

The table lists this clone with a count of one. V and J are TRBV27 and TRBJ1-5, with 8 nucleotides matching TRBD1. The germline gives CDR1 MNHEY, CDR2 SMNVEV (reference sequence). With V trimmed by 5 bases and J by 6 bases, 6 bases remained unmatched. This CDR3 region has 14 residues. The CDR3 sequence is CASSHTGGGQPQHF. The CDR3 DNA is TGTGCCAGCAGTCATACAGGGGGGGGTCAGCCCCAGCATTTT.

CDR3 protein: CASSDSSSNEQFF. CDR3 in DNA: TGTGCCAGCAGTGACAGCAGCAGCAATGAGCAGTTCTTC. The chain links TRBV6-4 to TRBJ2-1; D unclear. The CDR3 contains 13 residues. Germline CDR1 is MRHNA and CDR2 is SNTAGT. Trimming took off 2 bases at V and 6 bases at J, with 8 bases between the two ends.

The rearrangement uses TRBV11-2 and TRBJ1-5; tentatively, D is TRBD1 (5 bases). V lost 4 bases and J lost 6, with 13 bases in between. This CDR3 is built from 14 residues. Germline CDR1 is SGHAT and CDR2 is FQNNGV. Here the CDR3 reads CASSSAGGGQPQHF. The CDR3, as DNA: TGTGCCAGCAGCTCGGCGGGGGGGGGTCAGCCCCAGCATTTT.

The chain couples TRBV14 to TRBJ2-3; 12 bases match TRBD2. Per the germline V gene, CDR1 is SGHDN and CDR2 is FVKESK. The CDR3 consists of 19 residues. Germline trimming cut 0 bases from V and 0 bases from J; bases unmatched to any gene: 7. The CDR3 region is CASSQDGLAGPSSTDTQYF. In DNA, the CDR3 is TGTGCCAGCAGCCAAGACGGACTAGCGGGACCCTCTAGCACAGATACGCAGTATTTT. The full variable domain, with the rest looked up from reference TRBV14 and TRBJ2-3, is EAGVTQFPSHSVIEKGQTVTLRCDPISGHDNLYWYRRVMGKEIKFLLHFVKESKQDESGMPNNRFLAERTGGTYSTLKVQPAELEDSGVYFCASSQDGLAGPSSTDTQYFGPGTRLTVL.

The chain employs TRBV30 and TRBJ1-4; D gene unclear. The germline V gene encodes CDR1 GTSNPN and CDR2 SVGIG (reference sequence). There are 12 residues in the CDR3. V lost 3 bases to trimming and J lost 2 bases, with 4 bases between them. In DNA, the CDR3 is TGTGCCTGGAGCGCCACTAATGAAAAACTGTTTTTT. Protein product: CAWSATNEKLFF.

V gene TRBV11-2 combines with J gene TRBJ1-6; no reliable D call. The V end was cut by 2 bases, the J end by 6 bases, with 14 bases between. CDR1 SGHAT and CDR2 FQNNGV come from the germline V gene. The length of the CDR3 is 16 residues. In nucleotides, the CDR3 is TGTGCCAGCAGCTTACTTGGGGTGGGGAGTAATTCACCCCTCCACTTT. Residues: CASSLLGVGSNSPLHF. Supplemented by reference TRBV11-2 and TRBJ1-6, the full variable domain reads EAGVAQSPRYKIIEKRQSVAFWCNPISGHATLYWYQQILGQGPKLLIQFQNNGVVDDSQLPKDRFSAERLKGVDSTLKIQPAKLEDSAVYLCASSLLGVGSNSPLHFGNGTRLTVT.